The rows below give T cell receptor beta chains drawn from one sample of a study of blood T cell repertoires in COVID-19. Clones were read by immunoSEQ multiplex PCR, and TCRdb kept only the in-frame ones, dropping some. The sample consists of about 220,000 clones, around 88% of them appearing once. The sequencing sample was made of PBMCs or T cells enriched from blood (not recorded which). The receptors were gathered from a woman in her forties or fifties with acute COVID-19. Both conserved end residues are part of each CDR3. A D gene is named only where the DNA matches it firmly. Where a row states a size, it is once, few, many or the class of an expanded clone; other rows omit it.

>TRBV27|TRBJ1-5|NA|NA
TGTGCCAGCAGCCTGGGGGGTGCTGGCGATCAGCCCCAGCATTTT
CASSLGGAGDQPQHF
>TRBV27|TRBJ1-2|NA|NA
TGTGCCAGCAGTTTTCGGGGTCGACGGGGCTACACCTTC
CASSFRGRRGYTF
>TRBV19|TRBJ1-5|NA|NA
TGTGCCAGTAGTACGTGGGCCGCAAGCAATCAGCCCCAGCATTTT
CASSTWAASNQPQHF
>TRBV24-1|TRBJ1-2|NA|once
TGTGCCACCAGTGATTTTATGTCCGGCTACACCTTC
CATSDFMSGYTF
>TRBV7-3|TRBJ2-2|TRBD1|NA
TGTGCCAGCAGCTCTTATACCCGGACAGGATGGATCACCGGGGAGCTGTTTTTT
CASSSYTRTGWITGELFF
>TRBV6-5|TRBJ1-4|NA|NA
TGTGCCAGCAGCCCCCCGGGGTCAAATGAAAAACTGTTTTTT
CASSPPGSNEKLFF
>TRBV9|TRBJ2-3|NA|once
TGTGCCAGCAGCGTAGTTGAGGGCGTAGATACGCAGTATTTT
CASSVVEGVDTQYF
>TRBV20-1|TRBJ1-2|NA|NA
TGCAGCGGTGGAGCCTATGGCTACACCTTC
CSGGAYGYTF
>TRBV7-9|TRBJ1-2|TRBD1|NA
TGTGCCAGCAGCCTTAATCAGGGGGTTAACTATGGCTACACCTTC
CASSLNQGVNYGYTF
>TRBV19|TRBJ1-4|TRBD1|NA
TGTGCCAGTAGTAGCCAGGGGGCCTGGACTAATGAAAAACTGTTTTTT
CASSSQGAWTNEKLFF
>TRBV6-5|TRBJ1-5|TRBD1|NA
TGTGCCAGCAGTCTTACAGGGGGCGGCAATCAGCCCCAGCATTTT
CASSLTGGGNQPQHF
>TRBV7-6|TRBJ2-7|NA|NA
TGTGCCAGCAGCTCCACGGGGAGCGAGCAGTACTTC
CASSSTGSEQYF
>TRBV28|TRBJ2-5|NA|NA
TGTGCCAGCAGTCTTACGGCGGCTTGGGGGGTGGAGACCCAGTACTTC
CASSLTAAWGVETQYF
>TRBV27|TRBJ2-1|TRBD2|NA
TGTGCCAGCAGTTTTAGCGGGAGGGGCAATGAGCAGTTCTTC
CASSFSGRGNEQFF
>TRBV7-9|TRBJ1-2|TRBD1|NA
TGTGCCAGCAGCTTCGGGGACAGTCGGCTCCCACTCGATGGCTACACCTTC
CASSFGDSRLPLDGYTF
>TRBV7-9|TRBJ1-1|TRBD1|NA
TGTGCCAGCAGCATCACAGGGGGCGGACTCACTGAAGCTTTCTTT
CASSITGGGLTEAFF
>TRBV28|TRBJ2-7|NA|NA
TGTGCCAGCAGAACAGTATTGGGCGAGCAGTACTTC
CASRTVLGEQYF
>TRBV14|TRBJ1-3|TRBD1|NA
TGTGCCAGCAGCCAAGTCAAGGGACAGGGGAACTCTGGAAACACCATATATTTT
CASSQVKGQGNSGNTIYF
>TRBV10-3|TRBJ2-2|NA|NA
TGTGCCATCCCCGGTTTGAGGGCGAACACCGGGGAGCTGTTTTTT
CAIPGLRANTGELFF
>TRBV18|TRBJ2-3|NA|NA
TGTGCCAGCTCACCACCCCCGGTCACCGATACGCAGTATTTT
CASSPPPVTDTQYF
>TRBV6-5|TRBJ1-6|TRBD1|NA
TGTGCCAGCATCCAGGACAGGGGGCTACGGTCACCCCTCCACTTT
CASIQDRGLRSPLHF
>TRBV5-1|TRBJ2-1|NA|NA
TGCGCCAGCAGCTTAGGGCTAGCGACAATACAACTGTTCTTC
CASSLGLATIQLFF
>TRBV25-1|TRBJ1-1|NA|NA
TGTGCCAGCAGTCCACATGTCCTGAACACTGAAGCTTTCTTT
CASSPHVLNTEAFF
>TRBV7-3|TRBJ1-4|NA|NA
TGTGCCAGCAGCGCAGGGGATAATGAAAAACTGTTTTTT
CASSAGDNEKLFF
>TRBV5-1|TRBJ2-1|TRBD1|NA
TGCGCCAGCAGCTCCGGGACAGGGGGCCCCAATGAGCAGTTCTTC
CASSSGTGGPNEQFF
>TRBV19|TRBJ1-1|NA|NA
TGTGCCAGTAGTATCCTTCACGGGGGAAACACTGAAGCTTTCTTT
CASSILHGGNTEAFF
>TRBV28|TRBJ2-5|NA|NA
TGTGCCAGCAGTTTATCCAGGGGAAGGTTGGAGACCCAGTACTTC
CASSLSRGRLETQYF
>TRBV2|TRBJ2-3|TRBD2|NA
TGTGCCAGCCGACTAGCGGAGAGTAACACAGATACGCAGTATTTT
CASRLAESNTDTQYF
>TRBV28|TRBJ2-1|TRBD2|NA
TGTGCCAGCAGTCCAGCGGGGACTAGCGGGGGCAATGAGCAGTTCTTC
CASSPAGTSGGNEQFF
>TRBV3-1/TRBV3-2|TRBJ2-7|TRBD1|NA
TGTGCCAGCAGCCGAAAGGACAGGGGGTCCGACGAGCAGTACTTC
CASSRKDRGSDEQYF
>TRBV28|TRBJ1-5|TRBD1|NA
TGTGCCAGCAATAACGGAGGGGGCCCCCAGCCCCAGCATTTT
CASNNGGGPQPQHF
>TRBV28|TRBJ1-2|TRBD1|NA
TGTGCCAGCAGTTCCGGACAGGTGGGCGGCTACACCTTC
CASSSGQVGGYTF
>TRBV3-1/TRBV3-2|TRBJ1-1|NA|NA
TGTGCCAGCAGCCCTCGGGGGGATGGGACTGAAGCTTTCTTT
CASSPRGDGTEAFF
>TRBV12-3/TRBV12-4|TRBJ1-4|TRBD1|few
TGTGCCAGCAGTTTGGAGACTTGGGACAGGATAATTTTT
CASSLETWDRIIF
>TRBV27|TRBJ2-7|NA|NA
TGTGCCAGCAGTTTCATGGCTGGCGAGCAGTACTTC
CASSFMAGEQYF
>TRBV24-1|TRBJ2-1|TRBD2|NA
TGTGCCACCAGTGGAGGACTAGCGGGAACTGGGCAGTTCTTC
CATSGGLAGTGQFF
>TRBV2|TRBJ2-7|NA|NA
TGTGCCAGCAGTGAACAGGACTACGAGCAGTACTTC
CASSEQDYEQYF
>TRBV10-3|TRBJ2-5|NA|NA
TGTGCCATCTCCCCCTATGAGGGCAGGGAGACCCAGTACTTC
CAISPYEGRETQYF
>TRBV19|TRBJ1-5|TRBD1|NA
TGTGCCAGTCGCCCCGGGACAGGGATACATCAGCCCCAGCATTTT
CASRPGTGIHQPQHF
>TRBV18|TRBJ1-4|TRBD1|NA
TGTGCCAGCTCACCTGACCCGGGACAGGGGGAAAATGAAAAACTGTTTTTT
CASSPDPGQGENEKLFF
>TRBV2|TRBJ2-7|NA|NA
TGTGCCAGCGGACTGAGCTCCTACGAGCAGTACTTC
CASGLSSYEQYF
>TRBV19|TRBJ2-5|NA|NA
TGTGCCAGTAAGGAGGGGAGCTCTCAAGAGACCCAGTACTTC
CASKEGSSQETQYF
>TRBV7-9|TRBJ1-5|TRBD1|few
TGTGCCAGCAGCCCGGGACAGAGTAGCAATCAGCCCCAGCATTTT
CASSPGQSSNQPQHF
>TRBV28|TRBJ1-6|NA|NA
TGTGCCAGCAGCCCCAGGGTAATTCGCTCACCCCTCCACTTT
CASSPRVIRSPLHF
>TRBV6-5|TRBJ1-1|NA|NA
TGTGCCAGCAGTAACCGGGGGTTTGGAGCTTTCTTT
CASSNRGFGAFF
>TRBV2|TRBJ2-2|TRBD2|NA
TGTGCCAGCAGTGACCTGGGACTAGCGTCAACCGGGGAGCTGTTTTTT
CASSDLGLASTGELFF
>TRBV27|TRBJ2-3|NA|NA
TGTGCCAGCAGTCAACTAGCAGACACAGATACGCAGTATTTT
CASSQLADTDTQYF
>TRBV25-1|TRBJ1-2|TRBD1|NA
TGTGCCAGCAGTCCTCTTGGACAGGGCGAACTCACCTTC
CASSPLGQGELTF
>TRBV4-1|TRBJ1-5|NA|NA
TGCGCCAGCAGCCCAGTGCGCGGGGGAATTGATCAGCCCCAGCATTTT
CASSPVRGGIDQPQHF
>TRBV7-9|TRBJ2-5|NA|NA
TGTGCCAGCAGCTTACAGGAGACCCAGTACTTC
CASSLQETQYF
>TRBV5-1|TRBJ2-1|NA|once
TGCGCCAGCAGCTTGGCCGGGAGCTCCTACAATGAGCAGTTCTTC
CASSLAGSSYNEQFF
>TRBV27|TRBJ1-5|NA|NA
TGTGCCAGCAGCGAGCGGGGCAGGGTATGGGTCAATCAGCCCCAGCATTTT
CASSERGRVWVNQPQHF
>TRBV14|TRBJ1-2|TRBD1|NA
TGTGCCAGCAGCCCTGTGAGGGGGCCCTATGGCTACACCTTC
CASSPVRGPYGYTF